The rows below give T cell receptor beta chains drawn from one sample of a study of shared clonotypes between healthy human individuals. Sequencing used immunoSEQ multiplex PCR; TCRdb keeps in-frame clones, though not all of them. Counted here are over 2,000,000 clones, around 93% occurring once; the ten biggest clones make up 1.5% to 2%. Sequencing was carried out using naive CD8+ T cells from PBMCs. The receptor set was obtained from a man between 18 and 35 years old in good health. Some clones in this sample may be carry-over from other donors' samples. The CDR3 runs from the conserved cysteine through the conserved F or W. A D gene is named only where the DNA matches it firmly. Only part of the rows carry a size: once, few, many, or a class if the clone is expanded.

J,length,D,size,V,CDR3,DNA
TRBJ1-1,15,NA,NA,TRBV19,CASSIALGWNTEAFF,TGTGCCAGTAGTATAGCCCTAGGGTGGAACACTGAAGCTTTCTTT
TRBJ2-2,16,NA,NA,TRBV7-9,CASSLVSRGPNGELFF,TGTGCCAGCAGCTTGGTCTCTCGAGGGCCCAACGGGGAGCTGTTTTTT
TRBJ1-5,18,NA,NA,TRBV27,CASSLLGFGAGINQPQHF,TGTGCCAGCAGTTTACTAGGCTTTGGAGCGGGCATCAATCAGCCCCAGCATTTT
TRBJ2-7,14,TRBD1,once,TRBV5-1,CASSLALTGREQYF,TGCGCCAGCAGCTTGGCCTTGACAGGGCGAGAGCAGTACTTC
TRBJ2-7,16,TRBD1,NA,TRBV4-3,CASSQGGDRGSYEQYF,TGCGCCAGCAGCCAAGGAGGGGACAGGGGATCCTACGAGCAGTACTTC
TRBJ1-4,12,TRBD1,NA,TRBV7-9,CASSSGGEKLFF,TGTGCCAGCAGCTCAGGGGGTGAAAAACTGTTTTTT
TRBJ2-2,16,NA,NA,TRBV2,CASSNLGRINTGELFF,TGTGCCAGCAGCAATCTGGGAAGGATTAACACCGGGGAGCTGTTTTTT
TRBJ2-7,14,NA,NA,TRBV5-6,CASSIGTSSYEQYF,TGTGCCAGCAGCATCGGAACGAGCTCCTACGAGCAGTACTTC
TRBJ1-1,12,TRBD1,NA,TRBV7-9,CASSPGTGATFF,TGTGCCAGCAGTCCCGGGACAGGGGCAACTTTCTTT
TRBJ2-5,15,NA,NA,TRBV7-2,CASSFWIAREETQYF,TGTGCCAGCAGCTTCTGGATAGCGAGGGAGGAGACCCAGTACTTC
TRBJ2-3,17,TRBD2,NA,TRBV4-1,CASRQGYGTSATDTQYF,TGCGCCAGCAGGCAAGGGTACGGGACTAGCGCCACAGATACGCAGTATTTT
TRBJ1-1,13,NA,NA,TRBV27,CASGSQMNTEAFF,TGTGCCAGCGGGTCACAGATGAACACTGAAGCTTTCTTT
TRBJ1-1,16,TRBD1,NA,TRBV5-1,CASSFGPSGGSTEAFF,TGCGCCAGCAGCTTTGGGCCATCAGGGGGAAGTACTGAAGCTTTCTTT
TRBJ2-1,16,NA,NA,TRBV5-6,CASSFGVPSSYNEQFF,TGTGCCAGCAGCTTTGGGGTTCCCAGCTCCTACAATGAGCAGTTCTTC
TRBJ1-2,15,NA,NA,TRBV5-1,CASSLGGEANYGYTF,TGCGCCAGCAGCTTGGGAGGGGAAGCTAACTATGGCTACACCTTC
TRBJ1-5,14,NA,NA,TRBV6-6,CASSYSVPDQPQHF,TGTGCCAGCAGTTACTCGGTCCCCGATCAGCCCCAGCATTTT
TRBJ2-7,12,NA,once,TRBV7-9,CASITNLYEQYF,TGTGCCAGCATCACGAACCTATACGAGCAGTACTTC
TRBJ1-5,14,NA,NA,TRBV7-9,CASSRDASNQPQHF,TGTGCCAGCAGCCGGGACGCTAGCAATCAGCCCCAGCATTTT
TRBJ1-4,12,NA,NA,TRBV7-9,CASSLYVEKLFF,TGTGCCAGCAGCCTCTATGTGGAAAAACTGTTTTTT
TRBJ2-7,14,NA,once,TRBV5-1,CASSWGTGAYEQYF,TGCGCCAGCAGCTGGGGGACGGGAGCCTACGAGCAGTACTTC
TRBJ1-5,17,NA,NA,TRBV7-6,CASSPGPIGYLNQPQHF,TGTGCCAGCAGCCCCGGTCCTATAGGGTATTTGAATCAGCCCCAGCATTTT
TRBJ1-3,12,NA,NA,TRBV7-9,CASSFSGNTIYF,TGTGCCAGCAGCTTTAGTGGAAACACCATATATTTT
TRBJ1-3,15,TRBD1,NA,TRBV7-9,CASKLDRSSGNTIYF,TGTGCCAGCAAACTGGACAGGAGCTCTGGAAACACCATATATTTT
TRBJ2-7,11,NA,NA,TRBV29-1,CSVGVLAEQYF,TGCAGCGTTGGGGTCTTAGCCGAGCAGTACTTC
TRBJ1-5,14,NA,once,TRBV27,CASSDRYPNQPQHF,TGTGCCAGCAGTGACCGATACCCCAATCAGCCCCAGCATTTT
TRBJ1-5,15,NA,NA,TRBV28,CASSLETASNQPQHF,TGTGCCAGCAGTTTAGAGACAGCTAGCAATCAGCCCCAGCATTTT
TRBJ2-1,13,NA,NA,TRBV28,CASSFFIGNEQFF,TGTGCCAGCAGTTTCTTTATTGGCAATGAGCAGTTCTTC
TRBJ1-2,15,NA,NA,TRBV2,CASSEALLGDYGYTF,TGTGCCAGCAGTGAAGCGCTTCTCGGGGATTATGGCTACACCTTC
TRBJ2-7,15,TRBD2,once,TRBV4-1,CASSPGSGGSYEQYF,TGCGCCAGCAGTCCTGGCAGCGGGGGCTCCTACGAGCAGTACTTC
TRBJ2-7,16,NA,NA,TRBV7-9,CASSPWGRGLTYEQYF,TGTGCCAGCAGCCCCTGGGGCAGGGGTCTTACCTACGAGCAGTACTTC
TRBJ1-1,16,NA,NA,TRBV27,CASSFAGGGGDTEAFF,TGTGCCAGCAGTTTCGCCGGGGGGGGCGGTGACACTGAAGCTTTCTTT
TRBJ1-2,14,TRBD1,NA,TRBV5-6,CASSTGQGANGYTF,TGTGCCAGCAGCACCGGACAGGGGGCGAATGGCTACACCTTC
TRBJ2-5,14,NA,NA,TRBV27,CASSLLEAGETQYF,TGTGCCAGCTCCCTTTTGGAGGCGGGTGAGACCCAGTACTTC
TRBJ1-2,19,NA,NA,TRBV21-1,CASNTGGCPGTEEGNGYTF,TGTGCCAGCAACACCGGGGGTTGTCCCGGGACCGAAGAAGGTAATGGCTACACCTTC
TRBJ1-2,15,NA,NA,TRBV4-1,CASSQLPDAHYGYTF,TGCGCCAGCAGCCAACTCCCGGACGCACACTATGGCTACACCTTC
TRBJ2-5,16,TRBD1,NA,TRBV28,CASRTTGTGGRETQYF,TGTGCCAGCAGGACGACCGGGACAGGGGGTAGGGAGACCCAGTACTTC
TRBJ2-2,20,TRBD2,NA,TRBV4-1,CASSHRLAGGVGSGAGELFF,TGCGCCAGCAGCCACCGACTAGCGGGAGGGGTTGGGTCAGGTGCCGGGGAGCTGTTTTTT
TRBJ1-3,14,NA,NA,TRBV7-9,CASSPALVGNTIYF,TGTGCCAGCAGCCCAGCACTAGTTGGAAACACCATATATTTT
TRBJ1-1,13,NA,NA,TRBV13,CASTRGENTEAFF,TGTGCCAGCACCCGGGGGGAGAACACTGAAGCTTTCTTT
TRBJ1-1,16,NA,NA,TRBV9,CASTPGPGILNTEAFF,TGTGCCAGCACCCCCGGGCCAGGGATCTTGAACACTGAAGCTTTCTTT
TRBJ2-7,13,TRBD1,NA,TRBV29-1,CSVVTGVVYEQYF,TGCAGCGTTGTTACAGGGGTTGTCTACGAGCAGTACTTC
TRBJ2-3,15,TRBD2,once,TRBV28,CASSYGLAVTDTQYF,TGTGCCAGCAGTTACGGACTAGCGGTCACAGATACGCAGTATTTT
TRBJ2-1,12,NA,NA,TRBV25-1,CASSEGGYEQFF,TGTGCCAGCAGTGAGGGCGGCTATGAGCAGTTCTTC
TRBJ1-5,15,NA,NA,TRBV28,CASSLVSRAGQPQHF,TGTGCCAGCAGTTTAGTAAGTAGGGCCGGACAGCCCCAGCATTTT
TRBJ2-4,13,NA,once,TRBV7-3,CASSPVGKNIQYF,TGTGCCAGCAGCCCCGTAGGTAAAAACATTCAGTACTTC
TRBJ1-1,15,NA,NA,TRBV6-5,CASSYSRGLDTEAFF,TGTGCCAGCAGTTACTCTCGGGGACTGGACACTGAAGCTTTCTTT